Each of the 26 T cell receptor beta chains below was sequenced from the same sample in a study of OX40 agonist ivuxolimab in advanced cancers. Assay: immunoSEQ multiplex PCR; the TCRdb copy retains only in-frame clones and omits some. The sample has roughly 58,000 clones; over 80% are singletons. This material consisted of CD4+ or CD8+ T cells sorted from blood, taken in a trial of the OX40 agonist ivuxolimab. The receptors here all came from an adult with an advanced solid tumor such as melanoma, head and neck, liver or kidney cancer.

The V call is TRBV12-5, the J call TRBJ1-1; unclear D gene. Germline V gives CDR1 LGHNT, CDR2 FRNRAP. This CDR3 has 13 residues. Trimming removed 2 bases at V and 1 base at J, with 5 bases between. The CDR3 DNA is TGTGCTAGTGGTTTGCTTACGAACACTGAAGCTTTCTTT. This sequence encodes CASGLLTNTEAFF.

This chain connects TRBV6-1 to TRBJ1-2; no firm D call. The CDR3 length is 13 residues. V was cut by 3 bases and J by 4 bases, with 9 bases left in between. Per the germline V gene, CDR1 is MNHNS and CDR2 is SASEGT. CDR3 nucleotide sequence: TGTGCCAGCAGTGATGAAGACCCCTATGGCTACACCTTC. It specifies CASSDEDPYGYTF.

The rearrangement uses TRBV18 and TRBJ2-7; D possibly uses TRBD1 or TRBD2 (5 bases each). V lost 6 bases and J 3 bases, leaving 24 bases between the germline ends. Germline CDR1 is KGHSH and CDR2 is LQKENI. The CDR3 is 17 amino acids. This chain's CDR3 is CASSARDLGVPSYEQYF. The CDR3 DNA follows: TGTGCCAGCTCGGCCCGGGACCTTGGGGTCCCGAGCTACGAGCAGTACTTC. Filled out from reference TRBV18 and TRBJ2-7, the complete variable domain reads NAGVMQNPRHLVRRRGQEARLRCSPMKGHSHVYWYRQLPEEGLKFMVYLQKENIIDESGMPKERFSAEFPKEGPSILRIQQVVRGDSAAYFCASSARDLGVPSYEQYFGPGTRLTVT.

This clone has only one observation. CDR3 nucleotide sequence: TGTGCCAGCTCACCCCCAGCGGTACAAGAGACCCAGTACTTC. Its translation is CASSPPAVQETQYF. The J gene is TRBJ2-5, the V gene TRBV18; a weak D match, TRBD2 (5 bases). CDR1 and CDR2 from the germline V gene are KGHSH and LQKENI. The length of the CDR3 is 14 residues. V gave up 3 bases and J gave up 2 bases, with 10 bases separating them.

This sequence joins TRBV5-4 and TRBJ2-7; D is perhaps TRBD2 (6 bases). The CDR3 runs to 14 residues. Looked up from germline, CDR1 is SGHNT and CDR2 is YYREEE (reference sequence). V lost 2 bases and J lost 6, with 15 bases in between. This CDR3 reads CASSFGLAGFEQYF. The CDR3 coding sequence is TGTGCCAGCAGCTTTGGGTTGGCGGGGTTCGAGCAGTACTTC.

The chain is built from TRBV6-6 and TRBJ2-7; D may be TRBD1 or TRBD2 (5 bases each). The germline V gene has CDR1 MNHNY and CDR2 SVGAGI (reference sequence). CDR3 length: 12 residues. V was trimmed by 8 bases and J by 1 base, leaving 9 bases between them. CDR3 in amino acids: CASRGGSYEQYF. The CDR3 DNA follows: TGTGCCAGCCGGGGCGGTTCCTACGAGCAGTACTTC.

CDR3 in DNA: TGTGCCAGCAGCAACGGGGGGGCAAAGGGGAGCGAGCAGTACTTC. Protein product: CASSNGGAKGSEQYF. The chain carries TRBV7-2 and TRBJ2-7; 8 nucleotides align to TRBD2. Trimming took 5 bases from V and 6 from J; bases not matched to a gene: 12. This CDR3 spans 15 amino acids. Germline CDR1 reads SGHTA; CDR2 reads FQGNSA. Supplemented by reference TRBV7-2 and TRBJ2-7, the full variable domain reads GAGVSQSPSNKVTEKGKDVELRCDPISGHTALYWYRQSLGQGLEFLIYFQGNSAPDKSGLPSDRFSAERTGGSVSTLTIQRTQQEDSAVYLCASSNGGAKGSEQYFGPGTRLTVT.

The genes are TRBV9 and TRBJ2-3; 7 nucleotides align to TRBD2. The length of the CDR3 is 15 residues. The V and J ends lost 6 bases and 4 bases, in that order; junction bases with no gene match: 11. Germline V CDR1 and CDR2: SGDLS, YYNGEE. CDR3 nucleotide sequence: TGTGCCAGCACCCAGGGAGGGTTTTTGGCAGATACGCAGTATTTT. Translated: CASTQGGFLADTQYF.

There are a few counts of this clone. The chain joins TRBV7-8 to TRBJ2-2; perhaps D is TRBD1 or TRBD2 (5 bases each). CDR3 length: 16 amino acids. Trimming cost V 1 base and J 2 bases, with 11 bases left between them. Germline CDR1 and CDR2: SGHVS and FQNEAQ. This CDR3 is CASSLVGGLNTGELFF. CDR3 DNA: TGTGCCAGCAGCTTAGTTGGGGGATTAAACACCGGGGAGCTGTTTTTT.

This rearrangement joins TRBV10-2 to TRBJ2-3; D is undetermined. This CDR3 region has 12 residues. V lost 6 bases and J 6 bases, leaving 10 bases between the germline ends. The germline CDR1 and CDR2 sequences are WSHSY and SAAADI. The DNA for the CDR3 is TGCGCCAGCAGCACAGTTCTGGATACGCAGTATTTT. This gives the protein CASSTVLDTQYF.

The J gene is TRBJ2-5, the V gene TRBV20-1; a possible D gene is TRBD2 (6 bases). Trimming cost V 6 bases and J 4 bases, with 9 bases left between them. The CDR3 loop spans 11 amino acids. Germline assignment: CDR1 DFQATT and CDR2 SNEGSKA (reference sequence). The CDR3 protein is CSAVLAETQYF. CDR3 bases: TGCAGTGCCGTACTAGCAGAGACCCAGTACTTC.

With respect to this clone: This CDR3 is also generated by other DNA sequences in the sample. The chain couples TRBV30 to TRBJ1-3; D remains unclear. The CDR3 totals 14 residues. The V gene lost 3 bases and the J gene lost 4 bases, with 13 bases spanning the gap. Germline V gene sequence: CDR1 GTSNPN, CDR2 SVGIG (reference sequence). CDR3 protein: CAWRNAGSGNTIYF. The CDR3 bases are TGTGCCTGGAGAAATGCCGGATCCGGAAACACCATATATTTT. Based on the CDR3 plus reference TRBV30 and TRBJ1-3, the full variable domain is SQTIHQWPATLVQPVGSPLSLECTVEGTSNPNLYWYRQAAGRGLQLLFYSVGIGQISSEVPQNLSASRPQDRQFILSSKKLLLSDSGFYLCAWRNAGSGNTIYFGEGSWLTVV.

This clone was seen a few times. The chain combines TRBV5-6 with TRBJ1-5; D not resolved. CDR1 and CDR2 (germline): SGHDT, YYEEEE. This CDR3 region has 12 residues. Trimming left V 0 bases short and J 5 bases short, with 3 bases between. The CDR3 here is CASSLGDQPQHF. Here the CDR3 DNA reads TGTGCCAGCAGCTTGGGCGATCAGCCCCAGCATTTT. The variable domain in full, completed from reference TRBV5-6 and TRBJ1-5, reads DAGVTQSPTHLIKTRGQQVTLRCSPKSGHDTVSWYQQALGQGPQFIFQYYEEEERQRGNFPDRFSGHQFPNYSSELNVNALLLGDSALYLCASSLGDQPQHFGDGTRLSIL.

This chain links TRBV4-1 with TRBJ2-5; TRBD2 matches at 10 bases. CDR1 MGHRA and CDR2 YSYEKL come from the germline V gene. The CDR3 sequence is 14 residues long. Trimming removed 2 bases from V and 5 bases from J; junction bases left unmatched: 2. In DNA form, the CDR3 reads TGCGCCAGCAGCCAACTAGCGGGAGTGGAGACCCAGTACTTC. The encoded protein is CASSQLAGVETQYF.

The chain employs TRBV28 and TRBJ2-7, with D possibly being TRBD2 (5 bases). This CDR3 spans 13 amino acids. V was shortened by 5 bases and J by 4 bases, with 12 bases between the two germline ends. The germline V gene has CDR1 MDHEN and CDR2 SYDVKM. CDR3 DNA: TGTGCCAGCAGTCGAGGGATTACTTACGAGCAGTACTTC. This gives the protein CASSRGITYEQYF. The entire variable domain, with the rest obtained from reference TRBV28 and TRBJ2-7, is as follows: DVKVTQSSRYLVKRTGEKVFLECVQDMDHENMFWYRQDPGLGLRLIYFSYDVKMKEKGDIPEGYSVSREKKERFSLILESASTNQTSMYLCASSRGITYEQYFGPGTRLTVT.

This clone turned up a few times. The chain couples TRBV10-3 to TRBJ1-6; possibly TRBD1 for D (5 bases). This CDR3 comprises 15 residues. Trimming cost V 0 bases and J 8 bases, with 11 bases left between them. Germline loops: CDR1 ENHRY, CDR2 SYGVKD. DNA for the CDR3: TGTGCCATCAGTGAGTCACAGGTGGAGGATTCACCCCTCCACTTT. Protein: CAISESQVEDSPLHF.

The rearrangement links TRBV5-4 to TRBJ1-5, with a possible D match to TRBD1 (6 bases). With 1 base removed from V and 2 bases from J, the gap between germline ends came to 13 bases. Germline V CDR1 and CDR2: SGHNT, YYREEE (reference sequence). The CDR3 runs 16 residues. CDR3 sequence (DNA): TGTGCCAGCAGCTTGAACGGGGGCGCCGGCAATCAGCCCCAGCATTTT. Its protein product is CASSLNGGAGNQPQHF.

The J gene is TRBJ2-7, the V gene TRBV18, with D perhaps TRBD2 (5 bases). Germline CDR1 is KGHSH and CDR2 is LQKENI. This CDR3 spans 15 amino acids. Trimming left V 0 bases short and J 3 bases short, with 12 bases between. CDR3 coding DNA: TGTGCCAGCTCACCACCAGGCAGCGGAAGCTACGAGCAGTACTTC. It encodes CASSPPGSGSYEQYF.

The V gene is TRBV11-1, the J gene TRBJ2-3; D might be TRBD2 (6 bases). The CDR3 contains 15 residues. The V gene lost 3 bases and the J gene lost 3 bases, with 13 bases spanning the gap. Germline V gene lookup returns CDR1 SGHAT and CDR2 FQDESV (reference sequence). The CDR3 DNA reads TGTGCCAGCAGCTTCGGCGGGGCGATAACAGATACGCAGTATTTT. It yields the protein CASSFGGAITDTQYF.

CDR3 sequence: CASSLGGVSYNEQFF. Here the CDR3 DNA reads TGTGCCAGCAGCTTGGGAGGGGTCTCCTACAATGAGCAGTTCTTC. The rearrangement links TRBV6-5 to TRBJ2-1; 7 bases are shared with TRBD2. V gave up 6 bases and J gave up 0 bases; unmatched junction bases: 5. The CDR3 contains 15 residues. Germline CDR1 and CDR2: MNHEY and SVGAGI.

The V and J genes are TRBV4-2 and TRBJ2-1; weak D call: TRBD2 (5 bases). This CDR3 has 16 amino acids. V lost 4 bases, J lost 8 bases, and 21 bases lay in between. Germline V gene sequence: CDR1 LGHNA, CDR2 YNFKEQ. DNA for the CDR3: TGTGCCAGCAGCCCCCCACGGCCCGGGATTAGGGATGAGCAGTTCTTC. Its translation is CASSPPRPGIRDEQFF.

This chain joins TRBV28 and TRBJ2-7; 9 nucleotides line up with TRBD1. CDR1 and CDR2 from the germline V gene are MDHEN and SYDVKM. The trim removed 4 bases at V and 5 bases at J, leaving 3 bases unmatched. CDR3 size: 13 residues. This chain's CDR3 is CASSSGTGNEQYF. Written as DNA, the CDR3 is TGTGCCAGCAGTTCCGGGACAGGGAACGAGCAGTACTTC.

The V and J genes are TRBV7-7 and TRBJ2-1; D is unresolved. Trimming left V 3 bases short and J 8 bases short, with 11 bases between. CDR3 length: 13 residues. CDR1 is SSHAT, CDR2 FNYEAQ, per germline (reference sequence). The CDR3 bases are TGTGCCAGCAGCTTTAACAATGGGGATGAGCAGTTCTTC. Its protein product is CASSFNNGDEQFF.

The rearrangement joins TRBV2 to TRBJ1-5; D ambiguous. With 1 base removed from V and 3 bases from J, the gap between germline ends came to 7 bases. The CDR3 covers 14 residues. CDR1 and CDR2 (germline): SNHLY, FYNNEI. The DNA for the CDR3 is TGTGCCAGCAGTGAAGGGCAGCCCAATCAGCCCCAGCATTTT. Amino acids: CASSEGQPNQPQHF.

This clone occurred once. The chain links TRBV5-4 to TRBJ2-1; TRBD2 matches at 7 bases. V lost 0 bases, J lost 7 bases, and 4 bases stayed unmatched. The CDR3 has 14 residues. Germline V CDR1 and CDR2: SGHNT, YYREEE (reference sequence). The DNA for the CDR3 is TGTGCCAGCAGCTTGGTGGCGGGAGCGAATGAGCAGTTCTTC. It yields the protein CASSLVAGANEQFF. Supplemented by reference TRBV5-4 and TRBJ2-1, the full variable domain reads ETGVTQSPTHLIKTRGQQVTLRCSSQSGHNTVSWYQQALGQGPQFIFQYYREEENGRGNFPPRFSGLQFPNYSSELNVNALELDDSALYLCASSLVAGANEQFFGPGTRLTVL.

V and J are TRBV5-6 and TRBJ2-3, with D possibly TRBD2 on 5 matching bases. Trimming pared 2 bases from V and 1 base from J, leaving 17 bases between. This CDR3 has 17 amino acids. Germline V gene data show CDR1 as SGHDT and CDR2 as YYEEEE. The CDR3 loop is CASSLLTGILGTDTQYF. The CDR3, as DNA: TGTGCCAGCAGCTTATTAACCGGGATCCTTGGCACAGATACGCAGTATTTT. The full variable domain, with the rest looked up from reference TRBV5-6 and TRBJ2-3, is DAGVTQSPTHLIKTRGQQVTLRCSPKSGHDTVSWYQQALGQGPQFIFQYYEEEERQRGNFPDRFSGHQFPNYSSELNVNALLLGDSALYLCASSLLTGILGTDTQYFGPGTRLTVL.